Listed below are T cell receptor beta chains from one sample, sequenced in a study of cytomegalovirus exposure and HLA in healthy donors. Libraries were prepared by immunoSEQ multiplex PCR; TCRdb keeps only in-frame clonotypes and omits some of them. The data hold 150,000 to 200,000 clones, with almost 80% observed a single time. Sequencing input: PBMCs. The receptors come from a man younger than 30 in good health and CMV-seropositive. CDR3s include the opening cysteine and the closing phenylalanine or tryptophan.

TRBV7-2	19	TRBJ2-3	CASSLGGGGTLTFTDTQYF
TRBV15	14	TRBJ2-3	CATSRGQGTDTQYF
TRBV11-2	13	TRBJ1-1	CASSLPSNTEAFF
TRBV7-2	14	TRBJ2-3	CASSLTMPPDTQYF
TRBV9	15	TRBJ2-4	CASSVGGGAVDIQYF
TRBV5-1	15	TRBJ2-2	CASSPGQGSTGELFF
TRBV5-1	15	TRBJ2-7	CASSFRQGISYEQYF
TRBV2	14	TRBJ2-3	CASNFVPRTDTQYF
TRBV28	14	TRBJ1-5	CASSLQGRGQPQHF
TRBV7-9	17	TRBJ2-5	CASSLEGLAGAGETQYF
TRBV27	15	TRBJ1-2	CASSLSYTGVYGYTF
TRBV19	14	TRBJ2-7	CASSIAWTGSEQYF
TRBV6-1	13	TRBJ2-7	CASSESGDYEQYF
TRBV28	12	TRBJ2-1	CASSLTAGEQFF
TRBV30	16	TRBJ1-4	CAWRGGAAPTNEKLFF
TRBV19	17	TRBJ1-5	CASSTSGSPYSNQPQHF
TRBV28	13	TRBJ1-1	CASSLPTISGAFF
TRBV5-1	15	TRBJ2-1	CASSFASGGEQGQFF
TRBV6-5	13	TRBJ2-1	CASMTGGYNEQFF
TRBV18	13	TRBJ1-1	CASSRDGGTEAFF
TRBV11-2	14	TRBJ1-1	CAGQGTIMNTEAFF
TRBV4-1	15	TRBJ2-3	CASRDPGGPTDTQYF
TRBV7-9	15	TRBJ1-1	CASSSPTGGATEAFF
TRBV9	13	TRBJ2-7	CASSAGQGNEQYF
TRBV4-1	12	TRBJ1-1	CASSGQGSEAFF
TRBV18	15	TRBJ2-1	CASSRSGGSYNEQFF
TRBV28	15	TRBJ2-2	CASRYTDSNTGELFF